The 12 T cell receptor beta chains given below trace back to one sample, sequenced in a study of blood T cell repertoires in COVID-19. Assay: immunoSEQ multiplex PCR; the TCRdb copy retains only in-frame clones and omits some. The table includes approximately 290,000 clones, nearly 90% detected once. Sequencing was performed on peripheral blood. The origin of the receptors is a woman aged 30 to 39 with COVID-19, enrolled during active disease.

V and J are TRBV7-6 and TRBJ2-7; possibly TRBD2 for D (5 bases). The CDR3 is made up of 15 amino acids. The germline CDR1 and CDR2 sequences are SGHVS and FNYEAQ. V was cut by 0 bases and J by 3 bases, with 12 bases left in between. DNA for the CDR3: TGTGCCAGCAGCTTAGCGCTAGGACTTCACTACGAGCAGTACTTC. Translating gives CASSLALGLHYEQYF.

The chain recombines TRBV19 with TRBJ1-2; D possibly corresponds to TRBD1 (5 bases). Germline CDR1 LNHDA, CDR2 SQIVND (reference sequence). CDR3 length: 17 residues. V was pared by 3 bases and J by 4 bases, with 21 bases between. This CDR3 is CASSIGQGLLEGYGYTF. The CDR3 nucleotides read TGTGCCAGTAGTATCGGGCAGGGTCTACTGGAAGGCTATGGCTACACCTTC.

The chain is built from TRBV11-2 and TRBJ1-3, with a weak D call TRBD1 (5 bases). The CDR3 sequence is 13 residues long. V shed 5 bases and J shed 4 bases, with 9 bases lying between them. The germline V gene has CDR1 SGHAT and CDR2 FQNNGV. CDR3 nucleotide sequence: TGTGCCAGCAGCAGGGGCTTGGGAAACACCATATATTTT. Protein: CASSRGLGNTIYF. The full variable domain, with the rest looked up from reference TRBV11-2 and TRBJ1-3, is EAGVAQSPRYKIIEKRQSVAFWCNPISGHATLYWYQQILGQGPKLLIQFQNNGVVDDSQLPKDRFSAERLKGVDSTLKIQPAKLEDSAVYLCASSRGLGNTIYFGEGSWLTVV.

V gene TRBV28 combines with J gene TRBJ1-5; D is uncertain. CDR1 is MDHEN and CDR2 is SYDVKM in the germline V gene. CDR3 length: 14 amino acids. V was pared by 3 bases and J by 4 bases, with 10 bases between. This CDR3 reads CASSFWSRNQPQHF. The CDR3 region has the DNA TGTGCCAGCAGTTTTTGGAGCCGAAATCAGCCCCAGCATTTT.

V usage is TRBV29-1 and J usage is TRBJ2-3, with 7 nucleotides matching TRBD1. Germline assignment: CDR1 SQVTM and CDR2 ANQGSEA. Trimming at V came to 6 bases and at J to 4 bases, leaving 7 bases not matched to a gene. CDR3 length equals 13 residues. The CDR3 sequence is CSVTGTVSDTQYF. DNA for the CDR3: TGCAGCGTCACCGGGACAGTCTCAGATACGCAGTATTTT.

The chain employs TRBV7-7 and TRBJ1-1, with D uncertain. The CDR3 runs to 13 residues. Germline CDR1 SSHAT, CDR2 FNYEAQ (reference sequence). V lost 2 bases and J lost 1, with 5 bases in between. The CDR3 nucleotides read TGTGCCAGCAGCTTAAGCAAGAACACTGAAGCTTTCTTT. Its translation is CASSLSKNTEAFF.

CDR3 loop: CASSPGQGFHEQYF. CDR3 DNA: TGTGCCAGCAGCCCCGGACAGGGGTTCCACGAGCAGTACTTC. The chain employs TRBV5-4 and TRBJ2-7; TRBD1 agrees at 9 bases. The V gene's germline CDR1 is SGHNT and CDR2 YYREEE (reference sequence). V was clipped by 4 bases and J by 5 bases; unmatched bases: 7. The CDR3 contains 14 residues.

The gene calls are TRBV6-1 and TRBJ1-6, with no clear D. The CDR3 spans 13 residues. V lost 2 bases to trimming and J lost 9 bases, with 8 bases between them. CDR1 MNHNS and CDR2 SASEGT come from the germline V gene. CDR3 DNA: TGTGCCAGCAGTGAAAGGGCGGGTTCACCCCTCCACTTT. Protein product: CASSERAGSPLHF.

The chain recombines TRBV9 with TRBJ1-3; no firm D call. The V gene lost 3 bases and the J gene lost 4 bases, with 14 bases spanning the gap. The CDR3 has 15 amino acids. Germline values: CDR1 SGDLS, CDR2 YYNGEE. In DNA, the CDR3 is TGTGCCAGCAGCGCGGAGGACCTGGTGGGAAACACCATATATTTT. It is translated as CASSAEDLVGNTIYF.

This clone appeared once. DNA for the CDR3: TGTGCCAGCAAGTCGGGTAGTCACTATGGCTACACCTTC. It yields the protein CASKSGSHYGYTF. V is TRBV7-9 and J is TRBJ1-2; D gene unclear. V was trimmed by 7 bases and J by 3 bases, leaving 12 bases between them. CDR3 size: 13 residues. From germline, CDR1 is SEHNR and CDR2 FQNEAQ (reference sequence).

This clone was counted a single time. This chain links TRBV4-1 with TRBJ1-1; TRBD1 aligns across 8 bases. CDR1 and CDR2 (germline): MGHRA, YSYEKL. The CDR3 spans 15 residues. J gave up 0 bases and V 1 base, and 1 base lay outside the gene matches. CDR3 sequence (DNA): TGCGCCAGCAGCCAAGGACAGGGGATGAACACTGAAGCTTTCTTT. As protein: CASSQGQGMNTEAFF.

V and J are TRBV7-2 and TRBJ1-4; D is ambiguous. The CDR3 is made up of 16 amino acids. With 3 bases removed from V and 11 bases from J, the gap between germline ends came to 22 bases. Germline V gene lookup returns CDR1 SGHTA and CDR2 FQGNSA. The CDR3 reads CASSLESVARLRKLFF. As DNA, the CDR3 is TGTGCCAGCAGCTTGGAGTCGGTCGCCCGCCTAAGGAAACTGTTTTTT. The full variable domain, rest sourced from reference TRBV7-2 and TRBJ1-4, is GAGVSQSPSNKVTEKGKDVELRCDPISGHTALYWYRQSLGQGLEFLIYFQGNSAPDKSGLPSDRFSAERTGGSVSTLTIQRTQQEDSAVYLCASSLESVARLRKLFFGSGTQLSVL.